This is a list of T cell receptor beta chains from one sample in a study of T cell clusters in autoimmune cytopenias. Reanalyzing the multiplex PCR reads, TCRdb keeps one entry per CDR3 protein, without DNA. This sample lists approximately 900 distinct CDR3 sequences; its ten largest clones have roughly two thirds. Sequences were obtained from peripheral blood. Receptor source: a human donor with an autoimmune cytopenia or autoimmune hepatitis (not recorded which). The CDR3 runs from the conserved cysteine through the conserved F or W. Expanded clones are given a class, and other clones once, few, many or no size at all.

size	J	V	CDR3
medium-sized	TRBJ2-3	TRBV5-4	CASSLLLGGDTQYF
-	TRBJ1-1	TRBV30	CAWGTVNTEAFF
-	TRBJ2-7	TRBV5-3	CARSLGTGSYEQYF
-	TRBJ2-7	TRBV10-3	CAIRPIGGGYEQYF
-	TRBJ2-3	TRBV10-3	CAITGGTDTQYF
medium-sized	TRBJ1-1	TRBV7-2	CASSSQRNTEAFF
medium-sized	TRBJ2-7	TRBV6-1	CASSAWGPGYEQYF
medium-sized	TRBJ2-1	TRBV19	CASSFGPASYNEQFF
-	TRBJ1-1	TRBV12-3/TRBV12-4	CASSFSRGTEAFF
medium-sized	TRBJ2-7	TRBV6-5	CASSYTRDIHEQYF
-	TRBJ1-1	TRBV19	CATLGQENTEAFF
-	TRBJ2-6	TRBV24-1	CATSDVADRSVLTF
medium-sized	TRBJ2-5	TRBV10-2	CASSDRASSMETQYF
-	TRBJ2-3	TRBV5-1	CASSPGTGKDTQYF
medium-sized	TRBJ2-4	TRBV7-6	CASSPTSTLGNIQYF
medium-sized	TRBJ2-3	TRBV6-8	CASTPPIAGVTDTQYF
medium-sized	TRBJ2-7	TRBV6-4	CASYKQGSSYEQYF
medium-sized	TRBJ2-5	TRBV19	CASSGQGQETQYF
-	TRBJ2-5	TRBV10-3	CAISEAGVQETQYF
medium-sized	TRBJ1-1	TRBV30	CAWSPLQDRIKAFF
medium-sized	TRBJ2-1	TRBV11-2	CASSLTSGMNEQFF
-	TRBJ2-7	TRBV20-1	CSARDRRESVGEQYF
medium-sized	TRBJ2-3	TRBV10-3	CAISGPGQLTDTQYF
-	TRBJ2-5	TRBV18	CASSLNGGGETQYF
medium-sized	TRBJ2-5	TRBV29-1	CSVDPASQETQYF
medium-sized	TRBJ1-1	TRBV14	CASSHPGGRAFF
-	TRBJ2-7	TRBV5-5	CASSLGGSSYEQYF
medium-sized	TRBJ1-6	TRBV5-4	CASSLAGGRRSYNSPLHF
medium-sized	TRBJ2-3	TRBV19	CASSRTSGSLDTQYF
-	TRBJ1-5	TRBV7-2	CASSLWDRPQGPQHF
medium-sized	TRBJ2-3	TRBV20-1	CSAGLSADTQYF
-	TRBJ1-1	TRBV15	CATSNGHPNTEAFF
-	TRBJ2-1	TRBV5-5	CASSLVDLAYNEQFF
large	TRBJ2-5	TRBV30	CAWSGTVQETQYF
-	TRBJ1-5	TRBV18	CASSPSASVEAGQPQHF